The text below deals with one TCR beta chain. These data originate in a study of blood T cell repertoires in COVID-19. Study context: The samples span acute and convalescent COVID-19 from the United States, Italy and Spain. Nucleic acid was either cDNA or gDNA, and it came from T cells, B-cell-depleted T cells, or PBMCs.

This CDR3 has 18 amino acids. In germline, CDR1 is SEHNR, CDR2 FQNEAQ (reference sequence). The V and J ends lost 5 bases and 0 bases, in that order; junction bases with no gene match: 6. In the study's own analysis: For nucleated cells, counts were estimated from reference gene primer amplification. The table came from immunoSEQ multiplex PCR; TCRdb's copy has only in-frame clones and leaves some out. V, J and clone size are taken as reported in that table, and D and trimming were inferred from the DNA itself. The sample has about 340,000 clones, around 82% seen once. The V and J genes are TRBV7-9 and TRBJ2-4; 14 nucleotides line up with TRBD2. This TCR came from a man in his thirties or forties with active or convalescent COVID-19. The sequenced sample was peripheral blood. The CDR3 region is CASSMTSGRALAKNIQYF. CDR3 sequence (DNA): TGTGCCAGCAGCATGACTAGCGGGAGGGCTCTAGCCAAAAACATTCAGTACTTC.